In this sample, the clone carrying this T cell receptor (beta chain) turned up many times. The antigen is unknown. The sample is drawn from a study of breast tumors, draining lymph nodes, adjacent tissues. TCRdb used MiXCR to reprocess the multiplex PCR reads, holding one entry per CDR3 protein. The sample lists under 250,000 distinct CDR3 sequences, 32% occurring once. Trimming pared 6 bases from V and 6 bases from J, leaving 21 bases between. This CDR3 has 16 residues. Germline values: CDR1 SGHTA, CDR2 FQGNSA. Study outcomes and limitations: Tumor TCR diversity was below lymph nodes but above nontumor tissue. Data only fit, rather than demonstrated, lymph node origin of most tumor T cells. The data were judged consistent with most tumor T cells coming from lymph node and expanding in tumor.

The lymph nodes were axillary draining lymph nodes from breast cancer patients. Sequenced: axillary lymph node tissue. The rearrangement joins TRBV7-2 to TRBJ2-1, with D unclear. The sequence was obtained from a female donor with breast cancer. Some clones in this sample may be carry-over from other donors' samples. The CDR3 DNA reads as TGTGCCAGCAGTAGCTTCTCTCTAGGCCTCACCAATGAGCAGTTCTTC. Translated, it gives CASSSFSLGLTNEQFF.